This T cell receptor beta chain was sequenced during a study of identical twins. Study-level points and caveats: Surplus twin overlap in beta out-of-frame sequences was less pronounced. One should note that invariant MAIT and iNKT cells could partly confound zero-insertion analyses.

This clonotype has ten or more counts. Its specificity is unknown. TCRdb processed the 5' RACE reads anew with MiXCR; each CDR3 protein has one entry. The data hold 350,000 or so distinct CDR3 sequences, with approximately 8.8% observed a single time. This CDR3 has 16 residues. V lost 3 bases, J lost 3 bases, and 6 bases stayed unmatched. Every sampled donor was Caucasian and healthy. The clonotype originates from a woman aged 50 to 60 in good health. The sequenced material came from naive T cells sorted from blood. This chain links TRBV12-3 or TRBV12-4 with TRBJ2-1; TRBD2 aligns across 9 bases. This CDR3 reads CASSFEAGGDYNEQFF. The CDR3 bases are TGTGCCAGCAGTTTTGAGGCGGGAGGGGACTACAATGAGCAGTTCTTC.